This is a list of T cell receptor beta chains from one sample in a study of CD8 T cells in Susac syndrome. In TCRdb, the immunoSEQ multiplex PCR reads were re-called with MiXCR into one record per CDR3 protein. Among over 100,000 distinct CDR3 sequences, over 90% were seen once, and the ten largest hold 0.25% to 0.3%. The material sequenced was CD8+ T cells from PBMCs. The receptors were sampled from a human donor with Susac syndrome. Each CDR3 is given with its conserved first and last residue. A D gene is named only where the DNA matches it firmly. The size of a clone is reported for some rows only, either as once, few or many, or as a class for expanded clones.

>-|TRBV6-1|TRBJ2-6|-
CATDIDRSGANVLTF
TGTGCCACCGATATCGACAGATCTGGGGCCAACGTCCTGACTTTC
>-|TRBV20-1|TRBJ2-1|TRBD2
CSASVGTSVVNEQFF
TGCAGTGCGTCGGTGGGGACTAGCGTTGTGAATGAGCAGTTCTTC
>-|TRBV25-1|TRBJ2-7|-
CASSERGRSYEQYF
TGTGCCAGCAGTGAAAGAGGACGGTCCTACGAGCAGTACTTC
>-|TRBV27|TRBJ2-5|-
CASSLTSQETQYF
TGTGCCAGCAGTTTAACGAGCCAAGAGACCCAGTACTTC
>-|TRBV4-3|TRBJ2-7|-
CASSQGTYSYEQYF
TGCGCCAGCAGCCAAGGGACTTACTCCTACGAGCAGTACTTC
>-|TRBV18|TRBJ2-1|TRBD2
CASSPPWTSVLSYNEQFF
TGTGCCAGCTCACCCCCCTGGACTAGCGTGTTATCCTACAATGAGCAGTTCTTC
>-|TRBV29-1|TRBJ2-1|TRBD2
CSVGLAGAGNEQFF
TGCAGCGTCGGACTAGCGGGGGCCGGGAATGAGCAGTTCTTC
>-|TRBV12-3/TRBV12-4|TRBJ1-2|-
CASSLGGNNYGYTF
TGTGCCAGCAGTCTCGGGGGGAATAACTATGGCTACACCTTC
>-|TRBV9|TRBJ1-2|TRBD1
CASSVRPGTGGRGYTF
TGTGCCAGCAGCGTTCGCCCCGGGACAGGGGGTCGTGGCTACACCTTC
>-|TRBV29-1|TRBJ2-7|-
CSVENEAGDEQYF
TGCAGCGTTGAAAATGAGGCAGGAGACGAGCAGTACTTC
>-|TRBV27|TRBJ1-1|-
CASSLSGSGAGAFF
TGTGCCAGCAGTTTATCCGGATCGGGGGCTGGAGCTTTCTTT
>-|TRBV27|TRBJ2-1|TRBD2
CASNRGGNEQFF
TGTGCCAGCAACCGGGGAGGGAATGAGCAGTTCTTC
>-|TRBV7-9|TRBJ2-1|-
CASSSGRPRSYNEQFF
TGTGCCAGCAGCTCCGGACGGCCGCGATCCTACAATGAGCAGTTCTTC
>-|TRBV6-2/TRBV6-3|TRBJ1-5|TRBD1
CASSSTGTGNQPQHF
TGTGCCAGCAGCTCAACCGGGACAGGGAACCAGCCCCAGCATTTT
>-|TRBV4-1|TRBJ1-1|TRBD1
CASSHQQGLNTEAFF
TGCGCCAGCAGCCACCAACAGGGGTTGAACACTGAAGCTTTCTTT
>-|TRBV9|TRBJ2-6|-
CASSVPGANVLTF
TGTGCCAGCAGCGTTCCTGGGGCCAACGTCCTGACTTTC
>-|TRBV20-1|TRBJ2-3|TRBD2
CSARTASGDPTDTQYF
TGCAGTGCTAGAACAGCTAGCGGTGATCCCACAGATACGCAGTATTTT
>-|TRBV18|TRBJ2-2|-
CASSRVESNTGELFF
TGTGCCAGCTCAAGAGTTGAATCGAACACCGGGGAGCTGTTTTTT
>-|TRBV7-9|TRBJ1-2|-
CASSPGHEGGYTF
TGTGCCAGCAGCCCTGGACACGAAGGTGGCTACACCTTC
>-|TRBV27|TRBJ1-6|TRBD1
CASSLSWTGGSDNSPLHF
TGTGCCAGCAGTTTATCGTGGACAGGGGGCTCAGATAATTCACCCCTCCACTTT
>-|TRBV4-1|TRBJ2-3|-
CASRQGGSLAADTQYF
TGCGCCAGCAGACAAGGCGGCAGCCTGGCGGCAGATACGCAGTATTTT
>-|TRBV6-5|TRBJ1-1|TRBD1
CASSRDRGYTEAFF
TGTGCCAGCAGCCGGGACAGGGGTTACACTGAAGCTTTCTTT
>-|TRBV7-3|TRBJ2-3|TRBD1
CASSLTSGQATDTQYF
TGTGCCAGCAGCTTAACTTCAGGACAGGCCACAGATACGCAGTATTTT
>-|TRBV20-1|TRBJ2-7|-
CSARDLTATYEQYF
TGCAGTGCTAGGGACCTGACAGCAACCTACGAGCAGTACTTC
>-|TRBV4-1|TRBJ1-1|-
CASSQDRAGGVGTEAFF
TGCGCCAGCAGCCAAGATCGGGCCGGGGGTGTTGGGACTGAAGCTTTCTTT
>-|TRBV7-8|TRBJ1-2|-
CASSDQGYYGYTF
TGTGCCAGCAGCGACCAGGGTTACTATGGCTACACCTTC
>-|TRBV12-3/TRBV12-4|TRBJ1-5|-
CASSFKGAGQPQHF
TGTGCCAGCAGTTTTAAGGGCGCAGGGCAGCCCCAGCATTTT
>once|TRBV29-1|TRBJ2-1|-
CSVGTSYNEQFF
TGCAGCGTAGGGACTTCGTACAATGAGCAGTTCTTC
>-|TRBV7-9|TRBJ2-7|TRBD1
CASSGQGQVFYEQYF
TGTGCCAGCAGCGGCCAGGGACAGGTGTTCTACGAGCAGTACTTC
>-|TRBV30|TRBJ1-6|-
CAWSSGVHNSPLHF
TGTGCCTGGAGTAGTGGGGTACATAATTCACCCCTCCACTTT
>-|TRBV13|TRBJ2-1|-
CASSLEAGVEQFF
TGTGCCAGCAGCTTAGAAGCCGGAGTTGAGCAGTTCTTC
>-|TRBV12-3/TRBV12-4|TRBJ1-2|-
CASSLGQEIYGYTF
TGTGCCAGCAGTTTAGGACAGGAGATCTATGGCTACACCTTC
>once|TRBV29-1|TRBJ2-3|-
CSVELETRDTQYF
TGCAGCGTTGAATTGGAGACCAGAGATACGCAGTATTTT
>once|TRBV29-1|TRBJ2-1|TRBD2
CSTGGTLNEQFF
TGCAGCACGGGGGGGACGCTCAATGAGCAGTTCTTC
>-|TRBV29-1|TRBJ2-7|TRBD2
CSVRTSGGESYEQYF
TGCAGCGTGAGGACTAGCGGGGGGGAGTCCTACGAGCAGTACTTC
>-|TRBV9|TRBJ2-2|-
CASSLLGGGSTGELFF
TGTGCCAGCAGCCTACTTGGTGGGGGGAGCACCGGGGAGCTGTTTTTT
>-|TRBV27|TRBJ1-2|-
CASSLGEPANYGYTF
TGTGCCAGCAGTTTAGGGGAGCCAGCTAACTATGGCTACACCTTC
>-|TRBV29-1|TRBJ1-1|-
CSVVTGSTEAFF
TGCAGCGTTGTTACAGGGTCCACTGAAGCTTTCTTT
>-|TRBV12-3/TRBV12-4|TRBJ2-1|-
CATGSTLYNEQFF
TGTGCCACCGGGTCGACGCTTTACAATGAGCAGTTCTTC
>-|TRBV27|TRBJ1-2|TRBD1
CASRVLQGTGGYTF
TGTGCCAGCAGGGTCCTACAGGGGACGGGTGGCTACACCTTC
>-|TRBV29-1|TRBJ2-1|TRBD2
CSVLPGLVDNEQFF
TGCAGCGTTTTACCGGGACTAGTAGACAATGAGCAGTTCTTC
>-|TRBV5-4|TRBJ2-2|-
CASSLTGQNTGELFF
TGTGCCAGCAGCTTGACAGGACAGAACACCGGGGAGCTGTTTTTT
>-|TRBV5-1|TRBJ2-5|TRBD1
CASSYTGGEETQYF
TGCGCCAGCAGCTATACAGGGGGAGAAGAGACCCAGTACTTC
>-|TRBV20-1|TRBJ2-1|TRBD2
CSARDWLAGGPEQFF
TGCAGTGCTAGAGATTGGTTAGCGGGGGGGCCTGAGCAGTTCTTC
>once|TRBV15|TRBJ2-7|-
CATSSARSNYEQYF
TGTGCCACCAGCAGTGCCAGATCGAACTACGAGCAGTACTTC
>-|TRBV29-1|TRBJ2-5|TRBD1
CSVDPDRGRGETQYF
TGCAGCGTTGACCCGGACAGGGGGCGCGGGGAGACCCAGTACTTC
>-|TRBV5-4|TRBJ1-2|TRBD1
CASSSGTGGSDGYTF
TGTGCCAGCAGCTCCGGGACAGGGGGATCAGATGGCTACACCTTC
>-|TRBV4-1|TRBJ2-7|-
CASSQPGHDAYEQYF
TGCGCCAGCAGCCAGCCGGGACACGATGCCTACGAGCAGTACTTC
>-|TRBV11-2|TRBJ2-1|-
CASSLGLLYNEQFF
TGTGCCAGCAGCTTGGGACTGCTCTACAATGAGCAGTTCTTC
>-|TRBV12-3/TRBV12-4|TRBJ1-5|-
CASSWLGNNQPQHF
TGTGCCAGCAGTTGGTTGGGGAACAATCAGCCCCAGCATTTT